Detailed here is one T cell receptor (beta chain). Its antigen is undetermined. V shed 5 bases and J 3 bases; nucleotides not matched to a gene: 12. This CDR3 has 18 residues. Germline values: CDR1 MNHEY, CDR2 SMNVEV (reference sequence). The record originates from a study of T cells in localized non-small cell lung cancer. Sequencing was performed with immunoSEQ multiplex PCR; in TCRdb, only in-frame clones are kept and a portion is missing. The table has approximately 19,000 clones, roughly four fifths seen once. Study findings and constraints: A median of around 57 clones ranked among the top 100 in tumor appeared in adjacent lung. Uninvolved adjacent lung showed the highest T cell clonality, exceeding tumor.

Sequencing used peripheral blood, obtained before any cancer treatment. The receptor was isolated from a man aged 35 to 69 with stage I lung adenocarcinoma. The chain uses TRBV27 and TRBJ2-2; 10 nucleotides agree with TRBD2. The CDR3 protein is CASSLLKSGGVHTGELFF. In DNA form, the CDR3 reads TGTGCCAGCAGTCTATTAAAAAGCGGGGGGGTTCACACCGGGGAGCTGTTTTTT.